Sequencing of this T cell receptor (beta chain) was carried out in a study of control samples from healthy donors and cancer patients. Assay used: immunoSEQ multiplex PCR; TCRdb lists only in-frame clones, some missing. This table holds some 89,000 clones, approximately 87% found once. The sequencing sample was made of blood. The sequence was collected from a woman in her forties in good health.

This CDR3 is CATSREGGGNYEQYF. Here the CDR3 DNA reads TGTGCCACCAGCAGAGAAGGTGGAGGAAACTACGAGCAGTACTTC. This chain uses TRBV15 with TRBJ2-7, with D tentatively TRBD2 (5 bases). Trimming took 0 bases from V and 3 from J, leaving 12 bases between them. The CDR3 covers 15 residues. CDR1 is LNHNV and CDR2 is YYDKDF in the germline V gene (reference sequence).